This TCR beta chain was captured in a study of TIL therapy for anti-PD-1-resistant metastatic lung cancer. Background on the study: Tumors had a median PD-L1 proportion score of about 6%.

General observations from the study: After infusion, TIL clonotypes partly replaced peripheral T cells and declined over months.

The time point: pre-treatment sample, taken before nivolumab and TIL therapy. CDR3 length: 14 amino acids. The V end was cut by 6 bases, the J end by 2 bases, with 11 bases between. Germline V gives CDR1 MNHEY, CDR2 SVGAGI. This was the immunoSEQ v3 assay. Produced via immunoSEQ multiplex PCR; TCRdb's table is partial and in-frame only. This sample has tens of thousands of clones, with 78% found just once. This clone was seen more than once but under ten times. Its antigen remains unidentified. V is TRBV6-5 and J is TRBJ1-5; the D gene is possibly TRBD1 (6 bases). This sequence originates from a person aged 25 to 85 with non-small cell lung cancer. Material: blood, obtained at baseline. The CDR3 nucleotides are TGTGCCAGCAGGGGAGGGGGGGGCAATCAGCCCCAGCATTTT. It yields the protein CASRGGGGNQPQHF.